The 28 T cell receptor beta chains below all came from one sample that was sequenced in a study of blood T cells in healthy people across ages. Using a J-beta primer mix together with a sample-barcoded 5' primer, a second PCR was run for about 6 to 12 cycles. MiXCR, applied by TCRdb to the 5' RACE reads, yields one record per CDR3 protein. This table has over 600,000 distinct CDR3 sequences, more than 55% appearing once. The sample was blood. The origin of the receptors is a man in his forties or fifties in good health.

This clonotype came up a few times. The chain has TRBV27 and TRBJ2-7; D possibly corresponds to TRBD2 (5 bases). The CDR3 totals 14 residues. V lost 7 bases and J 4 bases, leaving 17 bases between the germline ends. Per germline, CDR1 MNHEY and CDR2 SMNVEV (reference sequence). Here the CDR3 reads CASTTGSKFYEQYF. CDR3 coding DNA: TGTGCCAGCACCACGGGATCCAAATTTTACGAGCAGTACTTC.

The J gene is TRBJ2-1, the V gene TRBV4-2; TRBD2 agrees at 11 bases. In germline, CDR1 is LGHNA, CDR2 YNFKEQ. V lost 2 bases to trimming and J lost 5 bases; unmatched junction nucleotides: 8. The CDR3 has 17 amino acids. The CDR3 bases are TGTGCCAGCAGCCAATCAAAGGTGACTAGCGGGGACAATGAGCAGTTCTTC. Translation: CASSQSKVTSGDNEQFF.

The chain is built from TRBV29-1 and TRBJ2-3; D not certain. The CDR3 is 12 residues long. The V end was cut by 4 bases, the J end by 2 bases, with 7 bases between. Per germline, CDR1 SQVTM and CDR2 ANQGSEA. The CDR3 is CSVGRFTDTQYF. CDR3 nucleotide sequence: TGCAGCGTTGGGCGGTTCACAGATACGCAGTATTTT.

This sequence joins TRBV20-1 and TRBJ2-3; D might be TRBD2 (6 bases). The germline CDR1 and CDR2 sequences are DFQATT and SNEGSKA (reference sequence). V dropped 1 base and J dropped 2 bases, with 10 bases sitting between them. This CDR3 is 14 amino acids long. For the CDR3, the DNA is TGCAGTGCTAGAGCGCTAGCGAACACAGATACGCAGTATTTT. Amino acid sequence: CSARALANTDTQYF.

CDR3 loop: CASSEPTDGKETQYF. The CDR3 DNA is TGTGCCAGCAGTGAACCTACGGACGGTAAAGAGACCCAGTACTTC. V usage is TRBV2 and J usage is TRBJ2-5; D call uncertain. V was clipped by 2 bases and J by 3 bases, with 13 bases between them. Germline CDR1 is SNHLY and CDR2 is FYNNEI. This CDR3 is built from 15 residues.

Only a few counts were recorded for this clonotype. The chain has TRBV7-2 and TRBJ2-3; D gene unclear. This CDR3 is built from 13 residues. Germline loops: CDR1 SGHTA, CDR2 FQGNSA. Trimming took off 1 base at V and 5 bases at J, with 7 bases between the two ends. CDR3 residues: CASSLGLLDTQYF. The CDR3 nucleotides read TGTGCCAGCAGCTTAGGCCTATTAGATACGCAGTATTTT.

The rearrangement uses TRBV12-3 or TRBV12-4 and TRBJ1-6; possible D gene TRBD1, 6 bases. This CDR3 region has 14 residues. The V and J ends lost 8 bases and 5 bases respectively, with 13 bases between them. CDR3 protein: CASVLGHNNSPLHF. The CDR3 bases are TGTGCCAGCGTCTTGGGACATAATAATTCACCCCTCCACTTT.

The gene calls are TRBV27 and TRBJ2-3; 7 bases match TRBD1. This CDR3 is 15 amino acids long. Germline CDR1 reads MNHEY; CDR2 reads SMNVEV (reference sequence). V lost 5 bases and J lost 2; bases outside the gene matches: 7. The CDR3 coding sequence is TGTGCCAGCAGTCCCCGGGACAGACCCACAGATACGCAGTATTTT. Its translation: CASSPRDRPTDTQYF.

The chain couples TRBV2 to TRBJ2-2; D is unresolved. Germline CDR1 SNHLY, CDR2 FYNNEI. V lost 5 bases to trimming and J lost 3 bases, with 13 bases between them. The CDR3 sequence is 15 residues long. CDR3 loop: CASSLGGRYTGELFF. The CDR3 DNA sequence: TGTGCCAGCAGTCTAGGCGGCAGGTACACCGGGGAGCTGTTTTTT.

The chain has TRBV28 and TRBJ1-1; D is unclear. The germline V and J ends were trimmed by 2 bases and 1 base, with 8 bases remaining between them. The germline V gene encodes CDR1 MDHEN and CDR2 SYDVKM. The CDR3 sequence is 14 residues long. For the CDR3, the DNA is TGTGCCAGCAGTTTAGGAGCCCCGAACACTGAAGCTTTCTTT. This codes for CASSLGAPNTEAFF.

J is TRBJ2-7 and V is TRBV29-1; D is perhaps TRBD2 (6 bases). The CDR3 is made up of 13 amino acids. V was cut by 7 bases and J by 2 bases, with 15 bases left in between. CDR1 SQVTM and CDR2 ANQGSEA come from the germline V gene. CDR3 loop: CSARAGRAYEQYF. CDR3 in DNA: TGCAGCGCGCGGGCCGGGAGAGCCTACGAGCAGTACTTC.

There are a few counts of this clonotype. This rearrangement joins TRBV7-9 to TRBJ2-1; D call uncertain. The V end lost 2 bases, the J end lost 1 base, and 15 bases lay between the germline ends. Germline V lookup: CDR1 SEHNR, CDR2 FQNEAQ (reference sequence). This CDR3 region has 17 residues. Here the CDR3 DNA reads TGTGCCAGCAGCTTATTAGGTCGGCGCGAGTCCTACAATGAGCAGTTCTTC. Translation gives CASSLLGRRESYNEQFF.

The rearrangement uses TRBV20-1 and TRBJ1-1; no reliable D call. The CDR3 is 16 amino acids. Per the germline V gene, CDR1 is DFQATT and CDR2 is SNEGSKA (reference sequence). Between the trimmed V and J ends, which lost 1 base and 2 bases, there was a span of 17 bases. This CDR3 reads CSARAFRSIYNTEAFF. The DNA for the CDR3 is TGCAGTGCTAGAGCATTCCGGAGTATCTATAACACTGAAGCTTTCTTT.

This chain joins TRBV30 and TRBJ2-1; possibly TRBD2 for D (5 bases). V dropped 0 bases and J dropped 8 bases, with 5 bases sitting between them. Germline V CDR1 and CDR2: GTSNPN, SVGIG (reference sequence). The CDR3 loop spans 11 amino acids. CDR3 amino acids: CAWSVRDEQFF. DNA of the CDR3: TGTGCCTGGAGTGTGAGGGATGAGCAGTTCTTC. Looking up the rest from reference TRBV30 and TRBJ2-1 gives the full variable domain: SQTIHQWPATLVQPVGSPLSLECTVEGTSNPNLYWYRQAAGRGLQLLFYSVGIGQISSEVPQNLSASRPQDRQFILSSKKLLLSDSGFYLCAWSVRDEQFFGPGTRLTVL.

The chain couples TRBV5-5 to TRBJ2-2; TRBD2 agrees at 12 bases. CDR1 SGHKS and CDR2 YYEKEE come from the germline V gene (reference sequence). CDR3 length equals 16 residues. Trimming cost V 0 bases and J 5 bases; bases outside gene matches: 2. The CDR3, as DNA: TGTGCCAGCAGCTTGGTGACTAGCGGGAGAACCGGGGAGCTGTTTTTT. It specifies CASSLVTSGRTGELFF.

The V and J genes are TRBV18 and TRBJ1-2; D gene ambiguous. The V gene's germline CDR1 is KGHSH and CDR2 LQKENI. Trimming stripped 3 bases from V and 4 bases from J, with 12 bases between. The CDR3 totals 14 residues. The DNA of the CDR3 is TGTGCCAGCTCACCTCGGGAAGCGGTCTATGGCTACACCTTC. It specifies CASSPREAVYGYTF.

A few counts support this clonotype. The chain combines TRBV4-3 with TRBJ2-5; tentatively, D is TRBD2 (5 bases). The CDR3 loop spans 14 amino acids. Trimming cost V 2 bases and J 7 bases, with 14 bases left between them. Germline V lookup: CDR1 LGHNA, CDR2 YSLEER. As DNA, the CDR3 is TGCGCCAGCAGCCAATCCCCCGGGGTAGGGACCCAGTACTTC. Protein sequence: CASSQSPGVGTQYF.

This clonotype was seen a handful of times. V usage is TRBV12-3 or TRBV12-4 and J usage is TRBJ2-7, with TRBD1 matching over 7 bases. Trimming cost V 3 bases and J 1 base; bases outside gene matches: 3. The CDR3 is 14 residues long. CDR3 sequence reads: CASSLGQPSYEQYF. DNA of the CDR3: TGTGCCAGCAGTTTGGGACAGCCGTCCTACGAGCAGTACTTC.

Here the CDR3 DNA reads TGTGCCAGCAGCTTGGGGCGGCTCACAGATACGCAGTATTTT. This gives the protein CASSLGRLTDTQYF. The chain recombines TRBV5-6 with TRBJ2-3; no definite D call. Between the trimmed V and J ends, which lost 0 bases and 2 bases, there was a span of 7 bases. This CDR3 region has 14 residues. Germline assignment: CDR1 SGHDT and CDR2 YYEEEE. The full variable domain, its missing parts supplied by reference TRBV5-6 and TRBJ2-3, is DAGVTQSPTHLIKTRGQQVTLRCSPKSGHDTVSWYQQALGQGPQFIFQYYEEEERQRGNFPDRFSGHQFPNYSSELNVNALLLGDSALYLCASSLGRLTDTQYFGPGTRLTVL.

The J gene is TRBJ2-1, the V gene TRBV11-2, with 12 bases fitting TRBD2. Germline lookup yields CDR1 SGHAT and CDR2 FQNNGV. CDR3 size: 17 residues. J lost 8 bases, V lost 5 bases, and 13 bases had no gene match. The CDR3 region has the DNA TGTGCCAGCAGCCCAAGGGCTAGCGGGAGGGCAGGCGATGAGCAGTTCTTC. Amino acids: CASSPRASGRAGDEQFF.

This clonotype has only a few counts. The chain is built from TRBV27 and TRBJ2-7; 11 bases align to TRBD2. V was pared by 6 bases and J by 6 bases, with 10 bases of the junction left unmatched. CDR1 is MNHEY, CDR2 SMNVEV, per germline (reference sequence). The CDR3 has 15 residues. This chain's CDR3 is CASRLTSGSPSEQYF. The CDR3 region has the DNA TGTGCCAGCAGACTTACTAGCGGGAGCCCCTCCGAGCAGTACTTC.

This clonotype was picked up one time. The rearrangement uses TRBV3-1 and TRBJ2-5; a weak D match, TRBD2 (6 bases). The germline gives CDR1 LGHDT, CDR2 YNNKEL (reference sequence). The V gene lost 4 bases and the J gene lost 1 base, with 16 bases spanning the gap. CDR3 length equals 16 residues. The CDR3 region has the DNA TGTGCCAGCAGCCTCTTGGGGGGTCGAACCCAAGAGACCCAGTACTTC. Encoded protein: CASSLLGGRTQETQYF.

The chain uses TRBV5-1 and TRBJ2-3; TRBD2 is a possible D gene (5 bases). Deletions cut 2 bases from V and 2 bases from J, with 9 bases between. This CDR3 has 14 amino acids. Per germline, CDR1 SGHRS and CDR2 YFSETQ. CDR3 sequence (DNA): TGCGCCAGCAGCTTTGACTACTCCACAGATACGCAGTATTTT. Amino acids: CASSFDYSTDTQYF.

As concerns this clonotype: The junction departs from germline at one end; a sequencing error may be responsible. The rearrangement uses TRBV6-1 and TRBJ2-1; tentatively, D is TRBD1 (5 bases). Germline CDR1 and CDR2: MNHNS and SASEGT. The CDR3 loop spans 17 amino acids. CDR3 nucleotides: TGTGCCAGCAGTGAATGGATTGGGGCGGTACGTGGCGATGAGCAATTCTTC. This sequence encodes CASSEWIGAVRGDEQFF.

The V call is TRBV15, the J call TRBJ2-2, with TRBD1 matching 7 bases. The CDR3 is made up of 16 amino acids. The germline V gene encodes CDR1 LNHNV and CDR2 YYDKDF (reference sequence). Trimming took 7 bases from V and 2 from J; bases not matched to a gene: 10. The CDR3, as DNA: TGTGCCACCACCACAGGGGTCCAATCAAACACCGGGGAGCTGTTTTTT. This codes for CATTTGVQSNTGELFF.

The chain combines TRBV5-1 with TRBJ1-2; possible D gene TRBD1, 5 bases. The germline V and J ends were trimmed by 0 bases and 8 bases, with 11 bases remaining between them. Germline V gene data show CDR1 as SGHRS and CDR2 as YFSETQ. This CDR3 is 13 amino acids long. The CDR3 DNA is TGCGCCAGCAGCTTGGCCGGAGGGGCGGGCTACACCTTC. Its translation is CASSLAGGAGYTF.

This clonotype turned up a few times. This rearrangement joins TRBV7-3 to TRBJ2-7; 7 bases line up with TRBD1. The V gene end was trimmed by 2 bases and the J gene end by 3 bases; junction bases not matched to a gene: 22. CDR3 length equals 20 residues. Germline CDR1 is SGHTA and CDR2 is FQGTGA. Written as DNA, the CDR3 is TGTGCCAGCAGCTTATTAATTATCATTCGACAGGGCATCAGGAGCTACGAGCAGTACTTC. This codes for CASSLLIIIRQGIRSYEQYF.

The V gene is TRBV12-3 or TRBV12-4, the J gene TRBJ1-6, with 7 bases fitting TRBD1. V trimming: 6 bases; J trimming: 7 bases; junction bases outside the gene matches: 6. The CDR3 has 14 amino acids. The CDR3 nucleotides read TGTGCCAGCAGGACAGGGAGCTCCAATTCACCCCTCCACTTT. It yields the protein CASRTGSSNSPLHF.